This T cell receptor beta chain was retrieved from a study of Ad26.COV2.S vaccination and SARS-CoV-2 variants. Study in general: The Ad26.COV2.S arm of the COV1001 trial was where the donor was placed.

Treatment reported: 15 to 20 received Ad26.COV2.S at low or high dose, single or two shots; about 5 received placebo; per-sample allocation not given. The samples date from day 63 after the first vaccine or placebo injection. Ad26.COV2.S expressed prefusion-stabilized spike from the original Wuhan strain. Clones were sequenced by immunoSEQ multiplex PCR, and TCRdb holds only the in-frame ones, with some missing. The table records about 500,000 clones, 89% of them present only once. V lost 3 bases, J lost 2 bases, and 14 bases lay in between. The CDR3 extends over 15 amino acids. Germline V gene sequence: CDR1 SGHVS, CDR2 FQNEAQ.

Sample: peripheral blood, taken in a trial of Ad26.COV2.S vaccine versus placebo. The chain is built from TRBV7-8 and TRBJ2-7; perhaps TRBD1 as D (6 bases). The clonotype comes from a person between 18 and 65 years old who received the Ad26.COV2.S COVID-19 vaccine or a placebo. The CDR3 here is CASSFRQGPPYEQYF. The CDR3 nucleotides read TGTGCCAGCAGCTTTCGCCAGGGGCCGCCCTACGAGCAGTACTTC.